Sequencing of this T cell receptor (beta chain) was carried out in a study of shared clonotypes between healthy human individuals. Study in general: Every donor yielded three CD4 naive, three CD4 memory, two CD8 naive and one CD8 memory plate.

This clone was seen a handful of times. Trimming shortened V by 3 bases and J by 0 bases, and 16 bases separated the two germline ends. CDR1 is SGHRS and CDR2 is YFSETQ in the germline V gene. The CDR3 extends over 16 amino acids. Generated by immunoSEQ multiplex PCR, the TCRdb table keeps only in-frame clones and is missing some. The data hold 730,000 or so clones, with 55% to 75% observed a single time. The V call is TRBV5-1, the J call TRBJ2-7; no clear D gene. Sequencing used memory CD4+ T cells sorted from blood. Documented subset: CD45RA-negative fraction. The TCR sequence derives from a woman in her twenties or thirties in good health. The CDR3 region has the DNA TGCGCCAGCAGCTCGACCCTCTCGGCAGACTCCTACGAGCAGTACTTC. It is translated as CASSSTLSADSYEQYF.